Below are 21 T cell receptor beta chains sequenced from a single sample in a study of molecular identifiers for immune sequencing clone quantification. In TCRdb, the PCR reads were re-called with MiXCR into one record per CDR3 protein. The table includes approximately 630,000 distinct CDR3 sequences, roughly 27% detected once. The specimen sequenced was naive CD8+ T cells from blood, with Jurkat cell RNA spiked in. Specified subset: FACS-sorted CD8+CD4-CCR7+CD45RA+ naive T cells. These receptor sequences come from a human donor in good health. Some libraries in this study had Jurkat cell RNA spiked in.

As for this clonotype: A read error may be the cause here, since a much bigger clone is one base away. V usage is TRBV4-3 and J usage is TRBJ2-3; 7 positions match TRBD1. The CDR3 length is 17 residues. Trimming removed 2 bases from V and 5 bases from J; junction bases left unmatched: 13. CDR1 and CDR2 (germline): LGHNA, YSLEER. The CDR3, as DNA: TGCGCCAGCAGCCAACTTTCCTGGGCAGGGGGTCGAGATACGCAGTATTTT. Amino acids: CASSQLSWAGGRDTQYF.

This clonotype was detected only a few times. The chain employs TRBV28 and TRBJ2-5, with D hard to call. Trimming removed 2 bases at V and 4 bases at J, with 11 bases between. The CDR3 runs to 14 residues. Germline V CDR1 and CDR2: MDHEN, SYDVKM. CDR3 bases: TGTGCCAGCAGTTTAAGGGCGCTGGGAGAGACCCAGTACTTC. Residues: CASSLRALGETQYF.

This clonotype was counted ten times or more. The chain uses TRBV4-2 and TRBJ2-7; D possibly corresponds to TRBD1 (6 bases). Germline V lookup: CDR1 LGHNA, CDR2 YNFKEQ. With 3 bases removed from V and 3 bases from J, the gap between germline ends came to 6 bases. The CDR3 contains 12 residues. The CDR3 DNA reads as TGTGCCAGCAGCCAGGACAGCTACGAGCAGTACTTC. It codes for CASSQDSYEQYF.

Turning to this clonotype: Since a much larger clone is just one base distant, this may be a read error. This chain links TRBV21-1 with TRBJ2-7; the D call of TRBD2 is as the table states it, not checked on the DNA. TRBV21-1 is given as a pseudogene. The CDR3 has 17 residues. The CDR3 is CASSKANGPAAPSEQYF. For the CDR3, the DNA is TGTGCCAGCAGCAAAGCGAATGGGCCCGCCGCTCCGAGTGAGCAGTACTTC.

This clonotype showed up just a few times. The rearrangement links TRBV4-3 to TRBJ2-7; maybe TRBD2 (6 bases). Germline CDR1 LGHNA, CDR2 YSLEER. V shed 3 bases and J shed 5 bases, with 17 bases lying between them. The CDR3 consists of 15 residues. The CDR3 spells CASSQDRVGRNEQYF. The DNA of the CDR3 is TGCGCCAGCAGCCAGGACCGTGTGGGGAGGAACGAGCAGTACTTC.

The chain is built from TRBV11-3 and TRBJ2-1; the match to TRBD2 covers 13 bases. The CDR3 spans 16 residues. Germline V gene lookup returns CDR1 SGHNT and CDR2 YENEEA. Trimming at V came to 5 bases and at J to 8 bases, leaving 9 bases not matched to a gene. The CDR3 nucleotides read TGTGCCAGCAGCATGACTAGCGGGGGGTTTAAGGATGAGCAGTTCTTC. It specifies CASSMTSGGFKDEQFF.

At least ten counts were recorded for this clonotype. The chain carries TRBV12-3 or TRBV12-4 and TRBJ2-6; no clear D. Trimming cost V 2 bases and J 2 bases, with 4 bases left between them. The CDR3 totals 14 residues. CDR3 protein: CASSLNAGANVLTF. The CDR3 DNA follows: TGTGCCAGCAGTTTAAATGCTGGGGCCAACGTCCTGACTTTC.

In this sample, this clonotype turned up many times. The chain joins TRBV28 to TRBJ2-7, with TRBD1 as a possible D gene (5 bases). V lost 5 bases, J lost 0 bases, and 14 bases lay in between. The length of the CDR3 is 15 residues. Germline V gene lookup returns CDR1 MDHEN and CDR2 SYDVKM. CDR3 region: CASSTDSLSSYEQYF. DNA for the CDR3: TGTGCCAGCAGTACCGACAGCCTGAGCTCCTACGAGCAGTACTTC.

In this sample, this clonotype turned up a few times. The chain employs TRBV24-1 and TRBJ2-2; TRBD1 might be the D (5 bases). Deletions cut 0 bases from V and 3 bases from J, with 10 bases between. Germline V gene lookup returns CDR1 KGHDR and CDR2 SFDVKD. The CDR3 extends over 16 amino acids. The CDR3 loop is CATSDLRGLDTGELFF. The CDR3 DNA follows: TGTGCCACCAGTGATTTGAGGGGATTGGACACCGGGGAGCTGTTTTTT.

This clonotype was observed a handful of times. The chain is built from TRBV3-1 and TRBJ2-1, with 9 bases aligning to TRBD2. In germline, CDR1 is LGHDT, CDR2 YNNKEL (reference sequence). This CDR3 has 16 amino acids. Trimming took 4 bases from V and 8 from J; bases not matched to a gene: 12. CDR3 DNA sequence: TGTGCCAGCAGCCTAACTAGCGGGCGCCGGTGGGATGAGCAGTTCTTC. It translates to CASSLTSGRRWDEQFF.

Worth noting for this clonotype: Given a much more abundant clone one base away, this may be a read error. The rearrangement joins TRBV5-6 to TRBJ1-5, with a weak D call TRBD1 (6 bases). The CDR3 runs 15 residues. Per the germline V gene, CDR1 is SGHDT and CDR2 is YYEEEE. CDR3 sequence: CASSLNRVGNQLQHF. CDR3 bases: TGTGCCAGCAGCTTAAACAGGGTTGGCAATCAGCTCCAGCATTTT.

This clonotype came up many times. The V gene is TRBV4-1, the J gene TRBJ1-6, with no clear D. The germline CDR1 and CDR2 sequences are MGHRA and YSYEKL. CDR3 length: 15 amino acids. V lost 0 bases and J lost 5, with 8 bases in between. The CDR3 loop is CASSQDSRDNSPLHF. The CDR3 nucleotides are TGCGCCAGCAGCCAAGACAGTCGCGATAATTCACCCCTCCACTTT.

As for this clonotype: This likely comes from a read error, as the CDR3 has no conserved phenylalanine or tryptophan at its end. This sequence joins TRBV19 and TRBJ2-7; D gene uncertain. With 5 bases removed from V and 1 base from J, the gap between germline ends came to 3 bases. The CDR3 loop spans 11 amino acids. Germline V lookup: CDR1 LNHDA, CDR2 SQIVND (reference sequence). The CDR3 here is CASSSSYEQYS. The CDR3 DNA reads TGTGCCAGTAGTTCTTCCTACGAGCAGTACTCC.

The CDR3 spells CASSQTSGGTRVEQYF. The CDR3 DNA follows: TGTGCCAGCAGCCAAACTAGCGGGGGGACCCGGGTCGAGCAGTACTTC. This chain joins TRBV9 and TRBJ2-7, with 12 bases that match TRBD2. V lost 4 bases, J lost 6 bases, and 11 bases stayed unmatched. Germline V gives CDR1 SGDLS, CDR2 YYNGEE. The CDR3 sequence is 16 residues long.

This clonotype was counted at least ten times. V and J are TRBV12-3 or TRBV12-4 and TRBJ1-1, with D possibly matching TRBD1 (5 bases). This CDR3 has 14 amino acids. V was trimmed by 6 bases and J by 4 bases, leaving 15 bases between them. Written as DNA, the CDR3 is TGTGCCAGCAGCCCCACTGGGACTTTCACTGAAGCTTTCTTT. Residues: CASSPTGTFTEAFF.

The genes are TRBV12-3 or TRBV12-4 and TRBJ2-3; TRBD2 matches 11 bases. The junction had 9 bases not matched to a gene; V was cut back by 5 bases and J by 5 bases. The CDR3 loop spans 16 amino acids. The CDR3 loop is CASSILLAGGIDTQYF. The CDR3 bases are TGTGCCAGCAGTATCCTTCTAGCGGGGGGAATAGATACGCAGTATTTT.

This clonotype showed up many times. CDR3 bases: TGCAGCGTTGAAAAACGCGGGACAGGGACCTACAATGAGCAGTTCTTC. Translated, it gives CSVEKRGTGTYNEQFF. The chain recombines TRBV29-1 with TRBJ2-1, with 9 bases matching TRBD1. V dropped 2 bases and J dropped 2; count of bases not matched to a gene: 7. Germline V lookup: CDR1 SQVTM, CDR2 ANQGSEA. This CDR3 contains 16 residues.

In this sample, this clonotype turned up once. The germline gene is not matched at one end of the junction; a read error may be the cause. J is TRBJ2-5 and V is TRBV12-3 or TRBV12-4; perhaps TRBD2 as D (5 bases). The CDR3 has 15 residues. The CDR3 DNA reads as TGTACCAGCAGTTTGTGGCAGGAGGTTGGGGAGACCCAGTACTTC. This gives the protein CTSSLWQEVGETQYF.

As regards this clonotype: The conserved final phenylalanine or tryptophan is absent from the CDR3, which likely points to a read error. The V call is TRBV6-5, the J call TRBJ2-1; perhaps TRBD2 as D (6 bases). This CDR3 has 11 amino acids. Trimming removed 6 bases at V and 8 bases at J, with 8 bases between. The germline V gene has CDR1 MNHEY and CDR2 SVGAGI. The CDR3 loop is CASRAGYEQFL. CDR3 coding DNA: TGTGCCAGCAGGGCGGGGTATGAGCAGTTCCTC.

This clonotype was counted only a few times. A much larger clone differs by one base, so this may be a read error. The V gene is TRBV4-3, the J gene TRBJ2-3; D not certain. Germline CDR1 reads LGHNA; CDR2 reads YSLEER. CDR3 length: 18 residues. The CDR3 DNA sequence: TGCGCCGGCAGCCAAGTAAGGGAAGTCTCCCCTAGCACAGATACGCAGTATTTT. It is translated as CAGSQVREVSPSTDTQYF.

The chain employs TRBV15 and TRBJ2-6; D not resolved. The germline V gene encodes CDR1 LNHNV and CDR2 YYDKDF (reference sequence). V dropped 0 bases and J dropped 0 bases, with 9 bases sitting between them. The CDR3 extends over 17 amino acids. The DNA for the CDR3 is TGTGCCACCAGCAGAGATGTAGGAGACTCTGGGGCCAACGTCCTGACTTTC. Translating it yields CATSRDVGDSGANVLTF.